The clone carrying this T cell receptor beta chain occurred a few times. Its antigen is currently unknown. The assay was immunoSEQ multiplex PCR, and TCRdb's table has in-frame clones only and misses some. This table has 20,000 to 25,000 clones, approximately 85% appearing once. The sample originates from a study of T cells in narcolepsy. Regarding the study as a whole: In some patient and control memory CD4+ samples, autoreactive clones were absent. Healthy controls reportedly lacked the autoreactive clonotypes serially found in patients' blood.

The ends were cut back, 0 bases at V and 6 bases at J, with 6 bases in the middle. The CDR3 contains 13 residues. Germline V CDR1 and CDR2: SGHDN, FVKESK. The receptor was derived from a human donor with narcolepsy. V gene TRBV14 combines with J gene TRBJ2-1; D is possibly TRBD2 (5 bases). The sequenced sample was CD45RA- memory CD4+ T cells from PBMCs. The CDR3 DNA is TGTGCCAGCAGCCAAGAACTAGGCAATGAGCAGTTCTTC. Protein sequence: CASSQELGNEQFF.